Following are 32 T cell receptor beta chains from one sample sequenced in a study of OX40 agonist ivuxolimab in advanced cancers. Some clones are missing from TCRdb's copy, which holds only in-frame ones; the method was immunoSEQ multiplex PCR. Found here are roughly 70,000 clones, almost 90% of them singletons; the top ten hold under 3%. Sequenced here: CD4+ or CD8+ T cells sorted from blood, sampled in a trial of the OX40 agonist ivuxolimab. The receptors shown here come from an adult with an advanced solid tumor such as melanoma, head and neck, liver or kidney cancer.

The genes are TRBV30 and TRBJ2-7; D tentatively reads TRBD1 or TRBD2 (5 bases each). V lost 0 bases and J lost 2, with 11 bases in between. There are 14 residues in the CDR3. Germline values: CDR1 GTSNPN, CDR2 SVGIG (reference sequence). The CDR3 coding sequence is TGTGCCTGGAGTGTTTTGGGGGTAGCCTACGAGCAGTACTTC. Protein sequence: CAWSVLGVAYEQYF.

The chain uses TRBV10-1 and TRBJ1-5; a weak D match, TRBD1 (5 bases). The CDR3 loop spans 15 amino acids. Trimming pared 3 bases from V and 7 bases from J, leaving 16 bases between. Germline V gene sequence: CDR1 WNHNN, CDR2 SYGVQD (reference sequence). The CDR3, as DNA: TGCGCCAGCAGTGATTCTGGGGCGTTTGGGCAGCCCCAGCATTTT. Translating it yields CASSDSGAFGQPQHF.

The count of this clone is one. This chain joins TRBV18 and TRBJ1-1, with 7 bases lining up with TRBD1. After removal of 4 bases from V and 2 bases from J, the junction contained 4 bases not matched to a gene. CDR1 is KGHSH and CDR2 is LQKENI in the germline V gene. This CDR3 has 14 amino acids. CDR3 sequence (DNA): TGTGCCAGCTCACAATACAGGGGAAACACTGAAGCTTTCTTT. Residues: CASSQYRGNTEAFF.

This chain uses TRBV30 with TRBJ1-3; possible D gene TRBD1, 5 bases. The CDR3 is made up of 13 amino acids. Trimming took 7 bases from V and 4 from J, leaving 14 bases between them. Germline CDR1 and CDR2: GTSNPN and SVGIG (reference sequence). The CDR3 nucleotides are TGTGCCTCCCACGAGGGGCCCGGAAACACCATATATTTT. Its translation is CASHEGPGNTIYF. Full variable domain (rest looked up from reference TRBV30 and TRBJ1-3): SQTIHQWPATLVQPVGSPLSLECTVEGTSNPNLYWYRQAAGRGLQLLFYSVGIGQISSEVPQNLSASRPQDRQFILSSKKLLLSDSGFYLCASHEGPGNTIYFGEGSWLTVV.

This rearrangement joins TRBV7-2 to TRBJ2-4, with D perhaps being TRBD1 or TRBD2 (6 bases each). CDR1 SGHTA and CDR2 FQGNSA come from the germline V gene. V was cut by 4 bases and J by 9 bases, with 10 bases left in between. The CDR3 sequence is 12 residues long. CDR3 loop: CASSSEGGIQYF. The CDR3 nucleotides are TGTGCCAGCAGCTCGGAGGGGGGCATTCAGTACTTC.

The J gene is TRBJ1-5, the V gene TRBV12-2; TRBD1, the table's D call, lacks a check against the DNA. TRBV12-2 represents a pseudogene. This CDR3 is built from 16 residues. The CDR3 region is CASRPKTGGGDQPQHF. CDR3 nucleotides: TGTGCAAGTCGCCCGAAAACAGGGGGCGGTGATCAGCCCCAGCATTTT.

This chain links TRBV15 with TRBJ1-2; 7 bases map to TRBD1. Germline V lookup: CDR1 LNHNV, CDR2 YYDKDF (reference sequence). The CDR3 has 18 amino acids. Germline trimming cut 0 bases from V and 3 bases from J; bases unmatched to any gene: 13. CDR3 coding DNA: TGTGCCACCAGCAGAGAGAACAGGGGCGGCCTTTTCGACTATGGCTACACCTTC. Translated, it gives CATSRENRGGLFDYGYTF.

This chain links TRBV19 with TRBJ2-1; D remains ambiguous. CDR3 length: 17 residues. Trimming left V 3 bases short and J 5 bases short, with 20 bases between. The germline V gene has CDR1 LNHDA and CDR2 SQIVND (reference sequence). The CDR3 DNA is TGTGCCAGTAGTATCGGAAATGGGCGGAACAGACACAATGAGCAGTTCTTC. Protein product: CASSIGNGRNRHNEQFF. The full variable domain, its missing parts supplied by reference TRBV19 and TRBJ2-1, is DGGITQSPKYLFRKEGQNVTLSCEQNLNHDAMYWYRQDPGQGLRLIYYSQIVNDFQKGDIAEGYSVSREKKESFPLTVTSAQKNPTAFYLCASSIGNGRNRHNEQFFGPGTRLTVL.

The chain carries TRBV5-1 and TRBJ2-3; D call uncertain. Germline V gene lookup returns CDR1 SGHRS and CDR2 YFSETQ. The CDR3 is made up of 15 amino acids. V was shortened by 0 bases and J by 2 bases, with 10 bases between the two germline ends. This CDR3 is CASSLAPGYTDTQYF. Written as DNA, the CDR3 is TGCGCCAGCAGCTTGGCTCCCGGATACACAGATACGCAGTATTTT. Filled out from reference TRBV5-1 and TRBJ2-3, the complete variable domain reads KAGVTQTPRYLIKTRGQQVTLSCSPISGHRSVSWYQQTPGQGLQFLFEYFSETQRNKGNFPGRFSGRQFSNSRSEMNVSTLELGDSALYLCASSLAPGYTDTQYFGPGTRLTVL.

The chain is built from TRBV7-9 and TRBJ2-1, with 13 nucleotides matching TRBD2. The CDR3 length is 17 residues. Germline V gene lookup returns CDR1 SEHNR and CDR2 FQNEAQ (reference sequence). Trimming at V came to 5 bases and at J to 0 bases, leaving 4 bases not matched to a gene. The CDR3 loop reads CASSLRTSGSSYNEQFF. The CDR3 bases are TGTGCCAGCAGCCTACGGACTAGCGGGAGCTCCTACAATGAGCAGTTCTTC.

The V and J genes are TRBV5-1 and TRBJ2-3, with D hard to call. The V end was cut by 1 base, the J end by 0 bases, with 9 bases between. Germline V gives CDR1 SGHRS, CDR2 YFSETQ. The CDR3 loop spans 15 amino acids. The CDR3 reads CASSLSRWSTDTQYF. The CDR3 DNA is TGCGCCAGCAGCTTGTCCCGGTGGAGCACAGATACGCAGTATTTT.

V usage is TRBV5-4 and J usage is TRBJ2-1; 11 nucleotides line up with TRBD1. V was pared by 5 bases and J by 9 bases, with 4 bases of the junction left unmatched. The length of the CDR3 is 13 residues. Per the germline V gene, CDR1 is SGHNT and CDR2 is YYREEE (reference sequence). Written as DNA, the CDR3 is TGTGCCAGCAGGGCCGGGACAGGGGGTGAGCAGTTCTTC. Translated, it gives CASRAGTGGEQFF.

The genes are TRBV2 and TRBJ2-5, with D perhaps TRBD1 (6 bases). Looked up from germline, CDR1 is SNHLY and CDR2 is FYNNEI. The CDR3 runs to 13 residues. With 4 bases removed from V and 2 bases from J, the gap between germline ends came to 8 bases. The chain's CDR3 is CASSADRQETQYF. In nucleotides, the CDR3 is TGTGCCAGCAGTGCCGACAGGCAAGAGACCCAGTACTTC. Variable domain in full (rest from reference TRBV2 and TRBJ2-5): EPEVTQTPSHQVTQMGQEVILRCVPISNHLYFYWYRQILGQKVEFLVSFYNNEISEKSEIFDDQFSVERPDGSNFTLKIRSTKLEDSAMYFCASSADRQETQYFGPGTRLLVL.

The genes are TRBV19 and TRBJ1-4; TRBD1 agrees at 7 bases. The CDR3 has 14 amino acids. J was trimmed by 4 bases and V by 5 bases; bases with no gene match: 4. Germline V gene sequence: CDR1 LNHDA, CDR2 SQIVND (reference sequence). For the CDR3, the DNA is TGTGCCAGTAGTCCGGGACAGAATAATGAAAAACTGTTTTTT. This sequence encodes CASSPGQNNEKLFF.

This clone was detected once. The chain uses TRBV6-5 and TRBJ1-6; TRBD1 is a possible D gene (6 bases). The CDR3 extends over 15 amino acids. CDR1 is MNHEY and CDR2 is SVGAGI in the germline V gene. Trimming removed 5 bases from V and 5 bases from J, with 13 bases in between. CDR3 in amino acids: CASSGRDTHNSPLHF. The CDR3 nucleotides read TGTGCCAGCAGTGGCCGGGACACCCATAATTCACCCCTCCACTTT.

The rearrangement uses TRBV10-3 and TRBJ2-7; TRBD2 might be the D (6 bases). Germline V gene lookup returns CDR1 ENHRY and CDR2 SYGVKD. Trimming took 0 bases from V and 7 from J, leaving 16 bases between them. CDR3 length: 15 amino acids. The CDR3 DNA is TGTGCCATCAGTGAGTCCGCGGGGTCTACGGGAGAGCAGTACTTC. This sequence encodes CAISESAGSTGEQYF.

V and J are TRBV7-6 and TRBJ2-5; D remains unclear. This CDR3 has 11 amino acids. Germline CDR1 is SGHVS and CDR2 is FNYEAQ. Deletions cut 5 bases from V and 5 bases from J, with 6 bases between. CDR3 DNA: TGTGCCAGCAGCCCCAGGGAGACCCAGTACTTC. Encoded protein: CASSPRETQYF.

This clone was counted a single time. The chain couples TRBV30 to TRBJ1-2; 11 bases agree with TRBD1. Germline V gene data show CDR1 as GTSNPN and CDR2 as SVGIG (reference sequence). V gave up 1 base and J gave up 7 bases; unmatched junction bases: 5. This CDR3 has 14 amino acids. Written as DNA, the CDR3 is TGTGCCTGGAGTGCCTGGACAGGGGGCAGTGGCTACACCTTC. Its translation is CAWSAWTGGSGYTF.

This clone occurred a few times. The chain recombines TRBV7-2 with TRBJ1-2; D possibly corresponds to TRBD1 (5 bases). CDR1 SGHTA and CDR2 FQGNSA come from the germline V gene. This CDR3 is 12 amino acids long. V gave up 6 bases and J gave up 4 bases, with 9 bases separating them. CDR3 coding DNA: TGTGCCAGCAGTAGACAGAGCTATGGCTACACCTTC. Amino acid sequence: CASSRQSYGYTF.

The V and J genes are TRBV5-1 and TRBJ2-5, with 7 nucleotides matching TRBD1. There are 13 residues in the CDR3. The trim removed 3 bases at V and 5 bases at J, leaving 4 bases unmatched. The germline gives CDR1 SGHRS, CDR2 YFSETQ. The CDR3 DNA follows: TGCGCCAGCAGCTCCGGACAGGTGGAGACCCAGTACTTC. This sequence encodes CASSSGQVETQYF. The full variable domain, completed using reference TRBV5-1 and TRBJ2-5, is KAGVTQTPRYLIKTRGQQVTLSCSPISGHRSVSWYQQTPGQGLQFLFEYFSETQRNKGNFPGRFSGRQFSNSRSEMNVSTLELGDSALYLCASSSGQVETQYFGPGTRLLVL.

V and J are TRBV2 and TRBJ1-5, with a weak D call TRBD1 (5 bases). Per the germline V gene, CDR1 is SNHLY and CDR2 is FYNNEI. The CDR3 spans 13 residues. Trimming took off 5 bases at V and 7 bases at J, with 12 bases between the two ends. This CDR3 reads CASSNIREQPQHF. CDR3 coding DNA: TGTGCCAGCAGTAATATCAGGGAACAGCCCCAGCATTTT.

The CDR3 loop reads CASSESGQETQYF. CDR3 nucleotides: TGCGCCAGCAGTGAGTCAGGGCAAGAGACCCAGTACTTC. The chain links TRBV10-1 to TRBJ2-5; D is uncertain. Trimming shortened V by 0 bases and J by 2 bases, and 4 bases separated the two germline ends. This CDR3 comprises 13 residues. From germline, CDR1 is WNHNN and CDR2 SYGVQD (reference sequence).

The chain is built from TRBV5-1 and TRBJ2-7; D remains unclear. Trimming left V 0 bases short and J 5 bases short, with 6 bases between. Germline V gene data show CDR1 as SGHRS and CDR2 as YFSETQ. The CDR3 sequence is 12 residues long. The CDR3 nucleotides read TGCGCCAGCAGCTTGGAGAGAGACGAGCAGTACTTC. It encodes CASSLERDEQYF. The full variable domain, with the rest looked up from reference TRBV5-1 and TRBJ2-7, is KAGVTQTPRYLIKTRGQQVTLSCSPISGHRSVSWYQQTPGQGLQFLFEYFSETQRNKGNFPGRFSGRQFSNSRSEMNVSTLELGDSALYLCASSLERDEQYFGPGTRLTVT.

A single count supports this clone. The V gene is TRBV5-1, the J gene TRBJ1-5; D might be TRBD1 (6 bases). Germline CDR1 SGHRS, CDR2 YFSETQ. CDR3 length equals 14 residues. The V and J ends lost 4 bases and 6 bases respectively, with 14 bases between them. The CDR3 protein is CASSDPGEAQPQHF. Written as DNA, the CDR3 is TGCGCCAGCAGCGACCCAGGGGAGGCTCAGCCCCAGCATTTT.

V is TRBV28 and J is TRBJ2-5; D gene uncertain. Germline loops: CDR1 MDHEN, CDR2 SYDVKM. This CDR3 has 11 residues. V was pared by 5 bases and J by 5 bases, with 6 bases between. The CDR3 protein is CASSKLETQYF. Written as DNA, the CDR3 is TGTGCCAGCAGTAAACTGGAGACCCAGTACTTC.

This clone was found a few times. The CDR3 loop is CASSLVARETQYF. Here the CDR3 DNA reads TGTGCCAGCAGCTTGGTAGCGCGGGAGACCCAGTACTTC. The chain joins TRBV13 to TRBJ2-5; tentative D call: TRBD2 (5 bases). In germline, CDR1 is PRHDT, CDR2 FYEKMQ (reference sequence). The CDR3 is 13 amino acids. Deletions cut 3 bases from V and 5 bases from J, with 10 bases between. Full variable domain (outside the CDR3, taken from reference TRBV13 and TRBJ2-5): AAGVIQSPRHLIKEKRETATLKCYPIPRHDTVYWYQQGPGQDPQFLISFYEKMQSDKGSIPDRFSAQQFSDYHSELNMSSLELGDSALYFCASSLVARETQYFGPGTRLLVL.

This sequence joins TRBV5-1 and TRBJ2-1; D possibly corresponds to TRBD1 (6 bases). Germline CDR1 and CDR2: SGHRS and YFSETQ. V lost 6 bases to trimming and J lost 4 bases, with 11 bases between them. This CDR3 spans 13 amino acids. CDR3 region: CASTPGVYNEQFF. CDR3 nucleotides: TGCGCCAGCACCCCAGGGGTGTACAATGAGCAGTTCTTC.

The gene calls are TRBV10-1 and TRBJ2-5, with unresolved D. The CDR3 runs to 14 residues. Deletions cut 0 bases from V and 2 bases from J, with 7 bases between. CDR1 is WNHNN and CDR2 is SYGVQD in the germline V gene (reference sequence). CDR3 protein: CASSESGRQETQYF. In nucleotides, the CDR3 is TGCGCCAGCAGTGAGTCCGGCAGGCAAGAGACCCAGTACTTC.

In nucleotides, the CDR3 is TGTGCCAGCAGCTCGTACAGGGACGCAAAGAACACCGGGGAGCTGTTTTTT. Protein sequence: CASSSYRDAKNTGELFF. The chain joins TRBV11-3 to TRBJ2-2; TRBD1 is a possible D gene (6 bases). Deletions cut 4 bases from V and 1 base from J, with 16 bases between. In germline, CDR1 is SGHNT, CDR2 YENEEA. CDR3 length: 17 residues.

In its sample, this clone was seen a few times. J is TRBJ2-1 and V is TRBV28; D is perhaps TRBD2 (5 bases). The CDR3 runs to 13 residues. V was shortened by 5 bases and J by 10 bases, with 15 bases between the two germline ends. Germline loops: CDR1 MDHEN, CDR2 SYDVKM. DNA of the CDR3: TGTGCCAGCAGTGGGCCCCCTAGAGGGGAGCAGTTCTTC. Its protein product is CASSGPPRGEQFF.

The chain is built from TRBV5-1 and TRBJ2-5; a possible D gene is TRBD1 (6 bases). Trimming cost V 2 bases and J 5 bases, with 13 bases left between them. The CDR3 is made up of 14 amino acids. CDR1 and CDR2 from the germline V gene are SGHRS and YFSETQ. The CDR3 loop is CASSFSAGEETQYF. For the CDR3, the DNA is TGCGCCAGCAGCTTCTCCGCAGGGGAGGAGACCCAGTACTTC. The full variable domain, completed using reference TRBV5-1 and TRBJ2-5, is KAGVTQTPRYLIKTRGQQVTLSCSPISGHRSVSWYQQTPGQGLQFLFEYFSETQRNKGNFPGRFSGRQFSNSRSEMNVSTLELGDSALYLCASSFSAGEETQYFGPGTRLLVL.

This chain joins TRBV28 and TRBJ2-5; D is ambiguous. The DNA end lines up better with TRBJ2-7; the J call may be wrong. Germline V gene sequence: CDR1 MDHEN, CDR2 SYDVKM. The CDR3 has 11 residues. The CDR3 protein is CASSLINEQYF. CDR3 coding DNA: TGTGCCAGCAGTTTAATTAACGAGCAGTACTTC.